The clone carrying this TCR beta chain has a count of ten or more. What it binds is unknown. This sample was taken from a study of regulatory T cells in long-lasting Graves disease. Study-wide results and limits: Segments TRBV28, TRBJ1-2 and TRBJ2-5 showed preferential usage in persistent disease.

This CDR3 spans 14 amino acids. The germline CDR1 and CDR2 sequences are LNHDA and SQIVND (reference sequence). V gave up 7 bases and J gave up 0 bases, with 10 bases separating them. The time point here: newly diagnosed GD, antithyroid drugs for less than 3 months. After RNA was extracted from PBMCs, the TCR library was made from it. The authors diagnosed Graves' disease using American Thyroid Association guidelines. iRepertoire HTBI primers and Arm-PCR of CDR3 regions built TCR beta libraries. In TCRdb, the multiplex PCR reads were re-called with MiXCR into one record per CDR3 protein. The top ten clones hold roughly 13% of a sample with 200,000 to 250,000 distinct CDR3 sequences, roughly a fifth of them seen once.

The starting material was peripheral blood mononuclear cells (PBMCs), obtained at new diagnosis, from a patient treated with antithyroid drugs. The sequence derives from a female donor with Graves disease. The chain uses TRBV19 and TRBJ2-1; D is ambiguous. DNA for the CDR3: TGTGCCAGTACCCCCTCAAGCTCCTACAATGAGCAGTTCTTC. This encodes CASTPSSSYNEQFF.